This T cell receptor (beta chain) was captured in a study of T cell responses to AZD1222 COVID-19 vaccine. General study findings and limits: Repertoire sampling occurred only after the peak T cell response.

Details on this clone: Its cognate antigen is unknown.

Some clones are missing from TCRdb's copy, which holds only in-frame ones; the method was immunoSEQ multiplex PCR. This table holds 100,000 to 150,000 clones, less than 95% found once. The sequences come from peripheral blood, collected on day 0 of MenACWY control vaccination. The sequence came from an adult in good health.

The CDR3 bases are TGTGCCATGCGACTAGCGGGGGATCAAGATACGCAGTATTTT. Encoded protein: CAMRLAGDQDTQYF. V gene TRBV10-3 combines with J gene TRBJ2-3; TRBD2 agrees at 12 bases. Losses at the gene ends were 9 bases for V and 5 bases for J; bases not matched to a gene: 6. The CDR3 is 14 amino acids. Germline V gene sequence: CDR1 ENHRY, CDR2 SYGVKD.